Included here is one TCR beta chain sequence, with context. This clone was detected only once. Its antigen remains undetermined. Base qualities are not provided; no much larger clone lies one nucleotide away. The CDR3 starts with the cysteine, ends with the phenylalanine, and has 13 residues. The kept DNA is CDR3 alone, 39 bases in frame from the first base. The germline V gene sets CDR1 to MDHEN and CDR2 to SYDVKM. V ends up 6 bases short and J 3 bases short, with an unmatched junction base count of 5. TCR beta CDR3 regions were sequenced from DNA using the immunoSEQ Assay. On the authors' methods: T cell density was computed as TCR beta template counts normalized to usable DNA estimated by amplifying housekeeping genes. Using the preseqR package, richness was estimated by extrapolating to 120,000 templates for tissue samples and 400,000 templates for PBMC samples. Clonality was defined by subtracting Pielou's evenness from one. To identify tissue-enriched TCRs, differential abundance testing was run on productive amino-acid clonotypes with a minimum total count of 5 and an alpha of 0.1. The Jaccard Index and the Morisita Overlap Index were used to measure repertoire overlap between compartments. GLIPH clustered TCR beta CDR3s with public tetramer-defined viral CDR3s; viral motifs required at least three viral sequences plus V-gene enrichment. This immuneACCESS table, as held by TCRdb, lists in-frame sequences with V and J called but not all clones. Of the missing ones, under half trace to an unresolved V gene in checked studies; the others have no known cause. The DNA gave D and trimming, while V, J and clone size come from that table. Recorded for this sample are 60,000 to 65,000 clones; 85% to 90% of them occurred a single time. The ten largest clones add up to about 2.1% of the sample.

At diagnosis, peripheral blood, uninvolved tumor-adjacent lung and tumor were collected and stored as a combination of fresh-frozen and FFPE material. For TCR repertoire profiling, the blood samples were analyzed as peripheral blood mononuclear cells. This record belongs to a study of T cells in localized non-small cell lung cancer (dated by TCRdb to about 2020). As for the study more broadly: T cell repertoires of 236 early-stage NSCLC patients were analyzed, with tumors being compared against uninvolved tumor-adjacent lungs. The cohort comprised 236 treatment-naïve NSCLC patients with resected, localized lung tumors. Of the NSCLC patients, around 130 were male and approximately 97 were female, and the mean age was around 70 years.

Here is what the overall study found, with its caveats: Uninvolved tumor-adjacent lung showed the highest T cell clonality, higher than tumor, which suggests more focused antigenic responses in the uninvolved tumor-adjacent lung. Of the top 100 tumor clones, a median of roughly 56 were detected in paired uninvolved adjacent lung; 28 were also among that lung's top 100. Because multi-region tumor sequencing was not done, intratumor heterogeneity could not be ruled out. Longer overall survival was associated with higher blood T cell density, whereas shorter survival was associated with higher adjacent-lung clonality. Because the study design was exploratory, TCR variables were selected using unadjusted p-values without false-discovery rate correction.

This TCR derives from a woman aged 35 to 69 with stage I lung adenocarcinoma. Sequences were derived from peripheral blood, sampled before any cancer treatment. The rearranged segments are TRBV28 and TRBJ2-7; 7 junctional bases match TRBD1. In nucleotides, the sequence is TGTGCCAGCAGCCGGAGACAGGGCTACGAGCAGTACTTC. Its protein reads: CASSRRQGYEQYF.